The present T cell receptor beta chain was sequenced within a study of blood T cell repertoires in COVID-19. Study-wide context: Samples representing acute and convalescent COVID-19 were sourced from the United States, Italy and Spain.

With 5 bases removed from V and 8 bases from J, the gap between germline ends came to 19 bases. The CDR3 sequence is 15 residues long. CDR1 is SGHNT, CDR2 YENEEA, per germline. Here immunoSEQ multiplex PCR was the method, and the copy in TCRdb shows in-frame clones only, minus some. Of about 170,000 clones listed, 65% to 85% were seen once; the top ten hold less than 20%. This sequence originates from a woman in her 70s who had recovered from COVID-19. Sequenced input: peripheral blood. The V call is TRBV11-3, the J call TRBJ2-4, with a weak D call TRBD1 (7 bases). CDR3 loop: CASSPTGGRGDIQYF. The CDR3 region has the DNA TGTGCCAGCAGCCCCACCGGGGGCAGGGGGGACATTCAGTACTTC.